The sequence of this T cell receptor (beta chain) was determined in a study of monozygotic twins with inflammatory bowel disease. TCRdb reprocessed the 5' RACE reads, keeping one entry per CDR3 protein, no DNA. The table for this sample gives 300,000 to 400,000 distinct CDR3 sequences. From germline, CDR1 is DFQATT and CDR2 SNEGSKA (reference sequence). This CDR3 has 14 residues. The receptor's source is a human donor with ulcerative colitis or Crohn's disease, or a healthy co-twin of an affected twin (not recorded which). The V call is TRBV20-1, the J call TRBJ2-1; checking the TCRdb D call of TRBD2 is not possible without DNA. Input material: blood. CDR3 protein: CSAGTSGRLGEQFF.